The 19 T cell receptor beta chains given below trace back to one sample, sequenced in a study of regulatory T cells in long-lasting Graves disease (dated by TCRdb to about 2021). The time point label, as the study defines it: newly diagnosed GD, antithyroid drugs for less than 3 months. RNA was extracted from PBMCs in TRIzol for both TCR sequencing and RNA sequencing. The library was generated by multiplex PCR. Sequencing took place on an Illumina HiSeq 4000. To build TCR beta libraries, CDR3 regions were amplified by Arm-PCR using iRepertoire HTBI primers. The public reads were run again by TCRdb, first through fastp at Q25 and then through MiXCR, and only productive beta chains were kept. Duplicate CDR3 protein sequences are folded into a single record with the most common DNA and genes. Across this sample there are around 500,000 distinct CDR3 sequences, with about 12% seen only once. Of the sample, about 8.3% falls within the top ten clones.

The data were also submitted as part of a second study, on T cells in Graves' hyperthyroidism and ophthalmopathy.

Sequencing was performed on peripheral blood mononuclear cells (PBMCs), taken at new diagnosis, from a patient treated with antithyroid drugs. The origin of the receptors is a woman aged 25 to 39 with Graves disease. Donor details come from another sample of the same person, matched by shared clones.

There are many counts of this clonotype. The rearrangement uses TRBV9 and TRBJ2-7, with D perhaps matching TRBD1 or TRBD2 (5 bases each). Germline CDR1 reads SGDLS; CDR2 reads YYNGEE. Trimming left V 1 base short and J 3 bases short, with 11 bases between. CDR3 length equals 14 residues. The CDR3 sequence is CASSVSGRFYEQYF. The CDR3 DNA is TGTGCCAGCAGCGTATCGGGACGGTTCTACGAGCAGTACTTC.

This clonotype was seen a few times. The germline gene is not matched at one end of the junction; a read error may be the cause. The chain links TRBV30 to TRBJ1-2; possibly TRBD1 for D (5 bases). The CDR3 length is 13 residues. Per the germline V gene, CDR1 is GTSNPN and CDR2 is SVGIG (reference sequence). The CDR3 is CARSRDDRDGYTF. Here the CDR3 DNA reads TGTGCCCGGAGCCGGGACGATCGAGATGGCTACACCTTC.

This clonotype was recorded a few times. The chain links TRBV18 to TRBJ1-5; TRBD1 is a possible D gene (6 bases). Germline assignment: CDR1 KGHSH and CDR2 LQKENI. V lost 6 bases, J lost 0 bases, and 18 bases lay in between. This CDR3 spans 17 amino acids. The CDR3 DNA is TGTGCCAGCTCCCGCGGACAGATCTACAATAGCAATCAGCCCCAGCATTTT. It is translated as CASSRGQIYNSNQPQHF.

The table lists this clonotype with many counts. The rearrangement links TRBV28 to TRBJ2-3; 8 bases align to TRBD2. CDR1 and CDR2 (germline): MDHEN, SYDVKM. V lost 8 bases and J lost 2; bases outside the gene matches: 12. This CDR3 has 16 amino acids. The CDR3 is CASPPLAGGFTDTQYF. DNA of the CDR3: TGTGCCAGCCCCCCCCTGGCGGGAGGTTTCACAGATACGCAGTATTTT.

This clonotype was seen many times. The rearrangement links TRBV20-1 to TRBJ2-3, with 14 bases matching TRBD2. The ends lost 3 bases at V and 1 base at J; junction bases unmatched: 3. Per the germline V gene, CDR1 is DFQATT and CDR2 is SNEGSKA (reference sequence). This CDR3 has 16 residues. The CDR3 DNA reads TGCAGTGCTAGGGGACTAGCGGGAGTGGGCACAGATACGCAGTATTTT. Residues: CSARGLAGVGTDTQYF.

Many counts were recorded for this clonotype. This chain joins TRBV28 and TRBJ2-7; maybe TRBD1 (7 bases). V gave up 6 bases and J gave up 2 bases, with 17 bases separating them. CDR3 length equals 15 residues. Germline assignment: CDR1 MDHEN and CDR2 SYDVKM. The CDR3 DNA follows: TGTGCCAGCAGCGTCGGGGGACAGACTCCCTACGAGCAGTACTTC. Amino acid sequence: CASSVGGQTPYEQYF.

This clonotype has ten or more counts. The chain employs TRBV6-2 or TRBV6-3 and TRBJ2-1, with 9 bases fitting TRBD2. Trimming at V came to 5 bases and at J to 14 bases, leaving 13 bases not matched to a gene. Germline CDR1 reads MNHEY; CDR2 reads SVGEGT. The CDR3 extends over 14 amino acids. The CDR3 sequence is CASSTSGLSSVKFF. The CDR3 DNA follows: TGTGCCAGCAGTACTAGCGGGCTCTCCTCGGTCAAGTTCTTC.

This clonotype was observed at least ten times. The chain carries TRBV10-3 and TRBJ1-1, with D tentatively TRBD1 (5 bases). Germline V gene lookup returns CDR1 ENHRY and CDR2 SYGVKD. The CDR3 sequence is 11 residues long. The V gene lost 10 bases and the J gene lost 4 bases, with 10 bases spanning the gap. This chain's CDR3 is CATGDTTEAFF. Written as DNA, the CDR3 is TGTGCCACGGGGGATACCACTGAAGCTTTCTTT.

The CDR3: CASSLEGTSGTNEQFF. The CDR3 nucleotides read TGCGCCAGCAGCTTGGAGGGGACTAGCGGGACGAATGAGCAGTTCTTC. The chain couples TRBV5-1 to TRBJ2-1; TRBD2 matches at 13 bases. The CDR3 has 16 residues. The V gene end was trimmed by 0 bases and the J gene end by 7 bases; junction bases not matched to a gene: 4. CDR1 SGHRS and CDR2 YFSETQ come from the germline V gene.

This clonotype has ten or more counts. The gene calls are TRBV9 and TRBJ2-5; 10 nucleotides match TRBD1. This CDR3 spans 15 amino acids. V lost 4 bases and J lost 4; bases outside the gene matches: 7. Germline CDR1 is SGDLS and CDR2 is YYNGEE. Written as DNA, the CDR3 is TGTGCCAGCAGCCCGGGACAGGGGATGAGAGAGACCCAGTACTTC. It encodes CASSPGQGMRETQYF.

This clonotype came up a few times. The chain has TRBV28 and TRBJ1-6; D remains unclear. CDR1 is MDHEN and CDR2 is SYDVKM in the germline V gene. Trimming pared 8 bases from V and 8 bases from J, leaving 13 bases between. The CDR3 contains 13 residues. DNA of the CDR3: TGTGCCAGCGGCCCCTCTCAGGATTCACCCCTCCACTTT. It is translated as CASGPSQDSPLHF. The variable domain in full, completed from reference TRBV28 and TRBJ1-6, reads DVKVTQSSRYLVKRTGEKVFLECVQDMDHENMFWYRQDPGLGLRLIYFSYDVKMKEKGDIPEGYSVSREKKERFSLILESASTNQTSMYLCASGPSQDSPLHFGNGTRLTVT.

CDR3: CASSRGGFSGNTIYF. The CDR3 nucleotides read TGTGCCAGCAGCCGGGGGGGGTTCTCTGGAAACACCATATATTTT. The rearrangement links TRBV5-4 to TRBJ1-3; possible D gene TRBD1, 5 bases. V dropped 4 bases and J dropped 0 bases, with 11 bases sitting between them. CDR3 length: 15 residues. Germline V gene lookup returns CDR1 SGHNT and CDR2 YYREEE (reference sequence).

In its sample, this clonotype was seen many times. V usage is TRBV3-1 and J usage is TRBJ1-6; a weak D match, TRBD1 (5 bases). V lost 4 bases, J lost 7 bases, and 11 bases lay in between. Germline V gene lookup returns CDR1 LGHDT and CDR2 YNNKEL (reference sequence). CDR3 length: 14 amino acids. The CDR3 region is CASSRDRNNSPLHF. CDR3 sequence (DNA): TGTGCCAGCAGCCGGGACCGCAACAATTCACCCCTCCACTTT.

This clonotype was observed many times. The chain uses TRBV5-1 and TRBJ2-1; no firm D call. This CDR3 is 12 amino acids long. Trimming stripped 2 bases from V and 7 bases from J, with 7 bases between. CDR1 is SGHRS, CDR2 YFSETQ, per germline. CDR3 region: CASSFQLNEQFF. CDR3 bases: TGCGCCAGCAGCTTTCAGTTGAATGAGCAGTTCTTC. The whole variable domain, filled in from reference TRBV5-1 and TRBJ2-1, reads KAGVTQTPRYLIKTRGQQVTLSCSPISGHRSVSWYQQTPGQGLQFLFEYFSETQRNKGNFPGRFSGRQFSNSRSEMNVSTLELGDSALYLCASSFQLNEQFFGPGTRLTVL.

This clonotype was seen many times. The gene calls are TRBV2 and TRBJ1-6; no clear D. Germline-derived CDR1 and CDR2 are SNHLY and FYNNEI. The CDR3 loop spans 16 amino acids. Trimming stripped 2 bases from V and 8 bases from J, with 16 bases between. CDR3 DNA: TGTGCCAGCAGTGAAAGGCCACCCTTGATGGATTCACCCCTCCACTTT. Encoded protein: CASSERPPLMDSPLHF.

This clonotype has ten or more counts. The V and J genes are TRBV29-1 and TRBJ2-1, with 11 nucleotides matching TRBD1. V gave up 1 base and J gave up 7 bases; unmatched junction bases: 3. The CDR3 is made up of 14 amino acids. Looked up from germline, CDR1 is SQVTM and CDR2 is ANQGSEA. In DNA form, the CDR3 reads TGCAGCGTTGAAGGGACAGGGGGCTGGAATGAGCAGTTCTTC. Encoded protein: CSVEGTGGWNEQFF.

This clonotype was counted ten times or more. The chain recombines TRBV6-2 or TRBV6-3 with TRBJ2-1, with TRBD2 matching over 9 bases. Germline CDR1 is MNHEY and CDR2 is SVGEGT. The CDR3 is 19 amino acids. Trimming took 7 bases from V and 2 from J; bases not matched to a gene: 18. CDR3 loop: CASNLSGSRPLSTYNEQFF. DNA for the CDR3: TGTGCCAGCAACCTTAGCGGGAGCCGTCCCTTATCTACCTACAATGAGCAGTTCTTC.

This clonotype was recorded a few times. The chain has TRBV28 and TRBJ1-5; no clear D gene. The germline V gene encodes CDR1 MDHEN and CDR2 SYDVKM. This CDR3 comprises 19 residues. The V and J ends lost 4 bases and 1 base respectively, with 23 bases between them. CDR3 amino acids: CASSSPWEGNSISNQPQHF. CDR3 DNA sequence: TGTGCCAGCAGTTCCCCCTGGGAAGGGAACTCAATAAGCAATCAGCCCCAGCATTTT.

This clonotype was found a few times. V usage is TRBV10-3 and J usage is TRBJ2-1; D is undetermined. The CDR3 extends over 15 amino acids. Germline V gene sequence: CDR1 ENHRY, CDR2 SYGVKD. Trimming pared 3 bases from V and 5 bases from J, leaving 14 bases between. The CDR3: CAISEIDRQDNEQFF. As DNA, the CDR3 is TGTGCCATCAGTGAAATAGACCGGCAAGACAATGAGCAGTTCTTC.